A selection of T cell receptor beta chains follows, all from one sample in a study of T cells in Graves' hyperthyroidism and ophthalmopathy. TCRdb re-called the multiplex PCR reads through MiXCR, storing one row per CDR3 protein. The profile shows hundreds of thousands of distinct CDR3 sequences, 45% of them singletons. Sample: peripheral blood or thyroid tissue (not recorded which). The receptors originated from an adult man with Graves' disease, either hyperthyroidism or ophthalmopathy (not recorded which). Both conserved end residues are part of each CDR3. A D gene is named only where the DNA matches it firmly. A clone size is listed for some rows: how often the clone was seen (once, few, many), or a class if it is expanded.

v_call	d_call	clone_size	j_call	cdr3_length	cdr3_nt	cdr3_aa
TRBV5-1	-	many	TRBJ1-5	15	TGCGCCAGCAGCTTGGCCGGGATGAGCAATCAGCCCCAGCATTTT	CASSLAGMSNQPQHF
TRBV6-6	-	-	TRBJ2-5	16	TGTGCCAGCAGTTACTCCCTAGGGCAGGGAGAAGAGACCCAGTACTTC	CASSYSLGQGEETQYF
TRBV27	-	-	TRBJ1-4	13	TGTGCCAGCAGTGGGAACGGGACTGAAAAACTGTTTTTT	CASSGNGTEKLFF
TRBV20-1	-	-	TRBJ1-1	13	TGCAGTGCCTTGGGACTCCTGAACACTGAAGCTTTCTTT	CSALGLLNTEAFF
TRBV19	TRBD1	few	TRBJ1-5	15	TGTGCCAGTAGTATAGATTCAGGGGGAGGTCAGCCCCAGCATTTT	CASSIDSGGGQPQHF
TRBV7-8	-	few	TRBJ1-1	13	TGTGCCAGCAGCCAAGGGGGTAGCACTGAAGCTTTCTTT	CASSQGGSTEAFF
TRBV12-3/TRBV12-4	-	few	TRBJ1-4	15	TGTGCCAGCAGTTTAGCCGCGGGGGGAGGTGAAAAACTGTTTTTT	CASSLAAGGGEKLFF
TRBV7-2	-	few	TRBJ1-3	14	TGTGCCAGCAGCCCCGAACCCTCTGGAAACACCATATATTTT	CASSPEPSGNTIYF
TRBV10-2	-	-	TRBJ1-3	17	TGCGCCAGCAGTGAGTCTCGGAGGAGGAGCTTTGGAAACACCATATATTTT	CASSESRRRSFGNTIYF
TRBV2	-	few	TRBJ2-7	14	TGTGCCAGCAGTGATGCAGGGGCCCAGTACGAGCAGTACTTC	CASSDAGAQYEQYF